This T cell receptor beta chain emerged from a study of cytomegalovirus exposure and HLA in healthy donors. As for the study in general: Of all 400 or so donors who were genotyped, 75% to 90% belonged to the Caucasian-associated ancestry cluster. Regarding the study as a whole: In a later analysis, across HLA loci, associated TCR counts were highest for DRB1, lowest for HLA-C. The records held CMV serostatus as the only immune exposure information. Owing to their indistinguishability, certain V segments, notably TRBV6-2 and TRBV6-3, were excluded.

Note on this clone: Its matching antigen is unknown.

PCR primers comprised 60 Vbeta and 13 Jbeta primers. This table comes from immunoSEQ multiplex PCR, and its TCRdb copy is limited to in-frame clones, with some not included. The table has around 110,000 clones, roughly 70% seen once. V shed 0 bases and J shed 5 bases, with 11 bases lying between them. CDR1 and CDR2 (germline): SGHNT, YYREEE (reference sequence). This CDR3 region has 15 residues. The sequence came from a woman younger than 30 in good health and CMV-seronegative. Material: PBMCs. This chain uses TRBV5-4 with TRBJ2-2; the D gene is possibly TRBD1 (6 bases). The CDR3 is CASSLEAGVTGELFF. For the CDR3, the DNA is TGTGCCAGCAGCTTGGAGGCAGGGGTGACCGGGGAGCTGTTTTTT.